Below are 29 T cell receptor beta chains sequenced from a single sample in a study of blood T cell repertoires in COVID-19 (dated by TCRdb to 2019 to 2021). Library generation was performed with the immunoSEQ multiplex PCR assay. In its TCRdb copy, this immuneACCESS table keeps in-frame sequences only and misses some clones. Where compared with another copy, unresolved V genes explain less than half of these, and the others have no known cause. This sample gives roughly 250,000 clones in total; roughly 84% of them show up just once. The ten largest clones add up to 0.87% of the sample. The sample was peripheral blood. The source of these receptors is a human donor with COVID-19, enrolled during active disease. The donor label of this sample is uncertain.

This clone was found once. This rearrangement joins TRBV9 to TRBJ2-7; 7 nucleotides align to TRBD2. The CDR3 runs 16 residues. Germline assignment: CDR1 SGDLS and CDR2 YYNGEE. Trimming at V came to 3 bases and at J to 2 bases, leaving 11 bases not matched to a gene. CDR3 residues: CASSADPQAGAYEQYF. The CDR3 coding sequence is TGTGCCAGCAGCGCCGACCCCCAGGCGGGAGCCTACGAGCAGTACTTC.

The V call is TRBV7-8, the J call TRBJ1-1; a weak D match, TRBD1 (5 bases). The CDR3 sequence is 16 residues long. Trimming removed 2 bases at V and 4 bases at J, with 17 bases between. Germline V lookup: CDR1 SGHVS, CDR2 FQNEAQ. The CDR3 loop reads CASSLNDSPGSTEAFF. CDR3 DNA sequence: TGTGCCAGCAGCTTAAACGACAGCCCCGGATCCACTGAAGCTTTCTTT.

This rearrangement joins TRBV19 to TRBJ1-1, with D possibly matching TRBD1 (5 bases). Germline-derived CDR1 and CDR2 are LNHDA and SQIVND (reference sequence). Trimming stripped 6 bases from V and 11 bases from J, with 13 bases between. This CDR3 comprises 11 residues. The CDR3 DNA reads as TGTGCCAGTAGACTACAGGAGATCGCTTTCTTT. This sequence encodes CASRLQEIAFF.

The CDR3 sequence: CASTHPDWVLYEQYF. For the CDR3, the DNA is TGCGCCAGCACTCACCCCGACTGGGTCCTATACGAGCAGTACTTC. The rearrangement joins TRBV10-1 to TRBJ2-7; D is undetermined. The CDR3 runs to 15 residues. Germline values: CDR1 WNHNN, CDR2 SYGVQD (reference sequence). The V gene lost 7 bases and the J gene lost 4 bases, with 20 bases spanning the gap.

V usage is TRBV3-1 (or the pseudogene TRBV3-2) and J usage is TRBJ2-7; D is possibly TRBD1 (5 bases). With 3 bases removed from V and 2 bases from J, the gap between germline ends came to 8 bases. This CDR3 comprises 13 residues. Germline V gene sequence: CDR1 LGHDT, CDR2 YNNKEL (reference sequence). CDR3 in amino acids: CASSHRGTYEQYF. CDR3 sequence (DNA): TGTGCCAGCAGCCATAGGGGTACCTACGAGCAGTACTTC.

In DNA form, the CDR3 reads TGTGCCAGGAAGGGAGGGACACCGACCACAGATACGCAGTATTTT. It encodes CARKGGTPTTDTQYF. The chain links TRBV4-2 to TRBJ2-3; perhaps TRBD2 as D (7 bases). Trimming left V 9 bases short and J 2 bases short, with 18 bases between. Germline V CDR1 and CDR2: LGHNA, YNFKEQ. The CDR3 covers 15 residues.

There are a few counts of this clone. The chain recombines TRBV7-3 with TRBJ1-1, with D perhaps matching TRBD1 (5 bases). The CDR3 consists of 14 residues. The ends were cut back, 2 bases at V and 3 bases at J, with 10 bases in the middle. CDR1 is SGHTA and CDR2 is FQGTGA in the germline V gene. CDR3 DNA: TGTGCCAGCAGCTTATTGGGGCAGGACACTGAAGCTTTCTTT. Protein: CASSLLGQDTEAFF.

This chain uses TRBV3-1 (or the pseudogene TRBV3-2) with TRBJ2-5; 8 positions match TRBD2. V was pared by 4 bases and J by 4 bases, with 8 bases of the junction left unmatched. In germline, CDR1 is LGHDT, CDR2 YNNKEL (reference sequence). This CDR3 contains 15 residues. This CDR3 is CASSRPGGGGETQYF. As DNA, the CDR3 is TGTGCCAGCAGCCGCCCGGGGGGGGGAGGAGAGACCCAGTACTTC.

This chain links TRBV19 with TRBJ2-1; the match to TRBD2 covers 11 bases. There are 15 residues in the CDR3. The germline CDR1 and CDR2 sequences are LNHDA and SQIVND (reference sequence). With 6 bases clipped from V and 9 bases from J, the junction kept 10 bases outside the gene matches. The CDR3 coding sequence is TGTGCCAGTAGGGCTAGCGGGAGGAGTTCCGCTGAGCAGTTCTTC. It encodes CASRASGRSSAEQFF.

The chain couples TRBV6-5 to TRBJ2-1; 11 nucleotides agree with TRBD2. The germline V gene encodes CDR1 MNHEY and CDR2 SVGAGI. J lost 7 bases, V lost 7 bases, and 3 bases had no gene match. This CDR3 spans 13 amino acids. CDR3 DNA: TGTGCCAGCAAACTAGCGGGAGAAAATGAGCAGTTCTTC. Encoded protein: CASKLAGENEQFF.

This sequence joins TRBV3-1 (or the pseudogene TRBV3-2) and TRBJ1-4; 7 bases map to TRBD1. There are 17 residues in the CDR3. V dropped 5 bases and J dropped 6; count of bases not matched to a gene: 15. CDR1 and CDR2 from the germline V gene are LGHDT and YNNKEL (reference sequence). The CDR3 region has the DNA TGTGCCAGCAGCAAAAGGATAAGGGGGCTGGGGGATGAAAAACTGTTTTTT. This gives the protein CASSKRIRGLGDEKLFF.

The chain couples TRBV10-2 to TRBJ1-1, with unresolved D. V was clipped by 4 bases and J by 2 bases, with 14 bases between them. The germline gives CDR1 WSHSY, CDR2 SAAADI. The CDR3 loop spans 15 amino acids. CDR3 DNA sequence: TGCGCCAGCAGTGGCGGTGAAAGGAGAAACACTGAAGCTTTCTTT. Protein sequence: CASSGGERRNTEAFF.

The chain links TRBV2 to TRBJ2-1; D may be TRBD2 (5 bases). Germline V gene data show CDR1 as SNHLY and CDR2 as FYNNEI. The CDR3 runs 14 residues. V was pared by 4 bases and J by 6 bases, with 13 bases between. The CDR3 sequence is CASSGTRGSNEQFF. CDR3 in DNA: TGTGCCAGCAGTGGAACTAGAGGCAGCAATGAGCAGTTCTTC.

This rearrangement joins TRBV2 to TRBJ1-1, with unresolved D. The V gene lost 3 bases and the J gene lost 4 bases, with 12 bases spanning the gap. Germline V gives CDR1 SNHLY, CDR2 FYNNEI. This CDR3 has 14 amino acids. The chain's CDR3 is CASSDSVVSTEAFF. The CDR3 nucleotides are TGTGCCAGCAGTGACAGCGTTGTGAGCACTGAAGCTTTCTTT.

The rearrangement links TRBV19 to TRBJ2-5; tentatively, D is TRBD1 (5 bases). This CDR3 contains 16 residues. V lost 1 base to trimming and J lost 5 bases, with 17 bases between them. In germline, CDR1 is LNHDA, CDR2 SQIVND (reference sequence). CDR3 bases: TGTGCCAGTAGTATAGTTGGGGCACTGCACCGGGAGACCCAGTACTTC. It translates to CASSIVGALHRETQYF.

This chain connects TRBV5-5 to TRBJ2-1; TRBD2 matches at 7 bases. The CDR3 runs to 16 residues. Germline V gives CDR1 SGHKS, CDR2 YYEKEE (reference sequence). J lost 4 bases, V lost 0 bases, and 7 bases had no gene match. CDR3 bases: TGTGCCAGCAGCTTGGGGCGCGGGAGTTCGTACAATGAGCAGTTCTTC. As protein: CASSLGRGSSYNEQFF.

The rearrangement uses TRBV5-1 and TRBJ2-1; 9 bases map to TRBD2. Trimming removed 0 bases from V and 1 base from J; junction bases left unmatched: 5. In germline, CDR1 is SGHRS, CDR2 YFSETQ. This CDR3 has 17 amino acids. CDR3: CASSLGSSGNSYNEQFF. The CDR3 nucleotides are TGCGCCAGCAGCTTGGGATCTAGCGGGAATTCCTACAATGAGCAGTTCTTC.

This clone was seen just once. The rearrangement links TRBV7-9 to TRBJ1-1, with 9 nucleotides matching TRBD1. Trimming cost V 5 bases and J 7 bases; bases outside gene matches: 8. The CDR3 loop spans 14 amino acids. Germline values: CDR1 SEHNR, CDR2 FQNEAQ (reference sequence). The CDR3 nucleotides are TGTGCCAGCAGCGGGGGGACAGGGTGGAGTGAAGCTTTCTTT. Its translation is CASSGGTGWSEAFF.

The genes are TRBV19 and TRBJ1-5; D might be TRBD1 (5 bases). Germline V CDR1 and CDR2: LNHDA, SQIVND (reference sequence). V lost 3 bases to trimming and J lost 5 bases, with 11 bases between them. The CDR3 spans 14 residues. In DNA form, the CDR3 reads TGTGCCAGTAGTATGTCGGAAGGGGATCAGCCCCAGCATTTT. Its translation: CASSMSEGDQPQHF.

The CDR3 here is CASSLPGSVTEAFF. DNA for the CDR3: TGTGCCAGCAGTTTACCAGGATCCGTTACTGAAGCTTTCTTT. This sequence joins TRBV27 and TRBJ1-1; D is unclear. V gave up 2 bases and J gave up 5 bases, with 12 bases separating them. CDR1 and CDR2 from the germline V gene are MNHEY and SMNVEV (reference sequence). The CDR3 extends over 14 amino acids.

In its sample, this clone was seen a few times. V and J are TRBV7-6 and TRBJ2-5, with 7 bases fitting TRBD2. CDR3 length: 14 amino acids. Looked up from germline, CDR1 is SGHVS and CDR2 is FNYEAQ. Germline trimming cut 2 bases from V and 5 bases from J; bases unmatched to any gene: 5. Here the CDR3 reads CASSLWGGRETQYF. CDR3 DNA: TGTGCCAGCAGCTTATGGGGGGGACGGGAGACCCAGTACTTC.

The gene calls are TRBV4-3 and TRBJ2-2; D is ambiguous. The CDR3 runs 15 residues. Germline V lookup: CDR1 LGHNA, CDR2 YSLEER. The V end was cut by 2 bases, the J end by 6 bases, with 13 bases between. The CDR3 sequence: CASSQHYLDSGELFF. CDR3 bases: TGCGCCAGCAGCCAACACTATCTTGATTCCGGGGAGCTGTTTTTT.

The chain combines TRBV19 with TRBJ2-7; perhaps TRBD1 as D (6 bases). V was trimmed by 3 bases and J by 5 bases, leaving 17 bases between them. The CDR3 is 15 amino acids. Germline V gene data show CDR1 as LNHDA and CDR2 as SQIVND (reference sequence). The CDR3: CASSIAWGPDDEQYF. The CDR3 DNA sequence: TGTGCCAGTAGTATTGCCTGGGGGCCGGACGACGAGCAGTACTTC.

The chain is built from TRBV6-5 and TRBJ2-7, with D tentatively TRBD1 (5 bases). The ends were cut back, 7 bases at V and 5 bases at J, with 18 bases in the middle. This CDR3 is 14 amino acids long. The V gene's germline CDR1 is MNHEY and CDR2 SVGAGI. The CDR3 loop is CASKIRVIEHEQYF. CDR3 nucleotide sequence: TGTGCCAGCAAGATCAGGGTTATAGAACACGAGCAGTACTTC.

The chain carries TRBV7-2 and TRBJ2-5; D possibly corresponds to TRBD2 (6 bases). Per the germline V gene, CDR1 is SGHTA and CDR2 is FQGNSA. Deletions cut 2 bases from V and 2 bases from J, with 15 bases between. The CDR3 is 16 residues long. The CDR3 region is CASSLNLGGQQETQYF. Here the CDR3 DNA reads TGTGCCAGCAGCTTAAATTTAGGAGGGCAACAAGAGACCCAGTACTTC.

The chain employs TRBV6-5 and TRBJ1-1; D unclear. The CDR3 length is 13 residues. Germline V gene lookup returns CDR1 MNHEY and CDR2 SVGAGI. The ends were cut back, 0 bases at V and 2 bases at J, with 4 bases in the middle. CDR3 amino acids: CASSYSLNTEAFF. CDR3 sequence (DNA): TGTGCCAGCAGTTACTCCCTAAACACTGAAGCTTTCTTT.

This clone was seen a single time. The chain joins TRBV25-1 to TRBJ2-3; TRBD2 aligns across 8 bases. V lost 1 base, J lost 6 bases, and 9 bases stayed unmatched. The CDR3 covers 16 residues. Per the germline V gene, CDR1 is MGHDK and CDR2 is SYGVNS. CDR3 region: CASSESQPGGADTQYF. The CDR3 DNA sequence: TGTGCCAGCAGTGAATCCCAACCGGGAGGGGCGGATACGCAGTATTTT.

The chain uses TRBV11-3 and TRBJ2-5; possible D gene TRBD1, 5 bases. CDR1 and CDR2 (germline): SGHNT, YENEEA. Deletions cut 0 bases from V and 8 bases from J, with 10 bases between. This CDR3 contains 13 residues. Written as DNA, the CDR3 is TGTGCCAGCAGCTTAGATAGACAGCAAACCCAGTACTTC. It translates to CASSLDRQQTQYF. Full variable domain (missing parts from reference TRBV11-3 and TRBJ2-5): EAGVVQSPRYKIIEKKQPVAFWCNPISGHNTLYWYLQNLGQGPELLIRYENEEAVDDSQLPKDRFSAERLKGVDSTLKIQPAELGDSAVYLCASSLDRQQTQYFGPGTRLLVL.

V usage is TRBV5-1 and J usage is TRBJ1-1, with TRBD1 matching over 8 bases. The CDR3 sequence is 13 residues long. V lost 5 bases and J lost 3; bases outside the gene matches: 3. The germline CDR1 and CDR2 sequences are SGHRS and YFSETQ. This CDR3 is CASRVTGDTEAFF. CDR3 nucleotide sequence: TGCGCCAGCAGAGTGACAGGGGACACTGAAGCTTTCTTT. Variable domain in full (rest from reference TRBV5-1 and TRBJ1-1): KAGVTQTPRYLIKTRGQQVTLSCSPISGHRSVSWYQQTPGQGLQFLFEYFSETQRNKGNFPGRFSGRQFSNSRSEMNVSTLELGDSALYLCASRVTGDTEAFFGQGTRLTVV.